This is a list of T cell receptor beta chains from one sample in a study of Ad26.COV2.S vaccination and SARS-CoV-2 variants. Clones were sequenced by immunoSEQ multiplex PCR, and TCRdb holds only the in-frame ones, with some missing. Altogether some 180,000 clones are present, 70% to 90% being singletons, with the ten largest covering 5% to 6.5%. This sample comprised peripheral blood, obtained after recovery from COVID-19. Every receptor here comes from a human donor who had recovered from COVID-19. Each CDR3 is given with its conserved first and last residue. The order of the fields is V gene, J gene, D gene, clone size, CDR3 DNA, CDR3 protein. A D gene is named only where the DNA matches it firmly. A clone size is listed for some rows: how often the clone was seen (once, few, many), or a class if it is expanded.

TRBV9	TRBJ2-1	TRBD2	.	TGTGCCAGCAGCGTAGCTGGAGGCGGGGGGGCTATGGAGCAGTTCTTC	CASSVAGGGGAMEQFF
TRBV5-1	TRBJ1-4	TRBD1	.	TGCGCCAGCAGCAGTACGACAGGGCTTAATGAAAAACTGTTTTTT	CASSSTTGLNEKLFF
TRBV5-4	TRBJ1-2	.	.	TGTGCCAGCAGGCTGGGATCGGGGGGCTACACCTTC	CASRLGSGGYTF
TRBV3-1/TRBV3-2	TRBJ2-1	.	.	TGTGCCAGCAGCCAAGTAGTCGATGAGCAGTTCTTC	CASSQVVDEQFF
TRBV19	TRBJ1-5	.	.	TGTGCCAGTAACCACATGAGCAGGGTAGGCAATCAGCCCCAGCATTTT	CASNHMSRVGNQPQHF
TRBV9	TRBJ2-1	TRBD2	.	TGTGCCAGCAGTGCCTGGGAGGGCGCCTACAATGAGCAGTTCTTC	CASSAWEGAYNEQFF
TRBV11-2	TRBJ2-6	.	.	TGTGCCAGCGTCTCGGAAATGGGGGCCAACGTCCTGACTTTC	CASVSEMGANVLTF
TRBV6-5	TRBJ1-6	TRBD1	.	TGTGCCAGCAGCCTCAGGGGGGATAATTCACCCCTCCACTTT	CASSLRGDNSPLHF
TRBV2	TRBJ2-1	TRBD2	.	TGTGCCAGCATTCGACTAGCGCCCAACAATGAGCAGTTCTTC	CASIRLAPNNEQFF
TRBV10-3	TRBJ2-1	TRBD1	.	TGTGCCATCAGCCCTCGGGACAGCTACAATGAGCAGTTCTTC	CAISPRDSYNEQFF
TRBV30	TRBJ1-3	.	once	TGTGCCTGGAGCACCGGGGACTCAAGATCTGGAAACACCATATATTTT	CAWSTGDSRSGNTIYF
TRBV28	TRBJ1-6	TRBD1	.	TGTGCCAGCAATCCGACAGGGAACAATTCACCCCTCCACTTT	CASNPTGNNSPLHF
TRBV5-1	TRBJ2-3	TRBD1	.	TGCGCCAGCAGCTTGGCCCAGGGGGCATCCATCACAGATACGCAGTATTTT	CASSLAQGASITDTQYF
TRBV6-5	TRBJ1-1	.	.	TGTGCCAGCAGTTACTCCTTAAACCGACAGACTGAAGCTTTCTTT	CASSYSLNRQTEAFF
TRBV27	TRBJ1-5	TRBD1	.	TGTGCCAGCAGTTCCGGACAGGGACGATATAGCAATCAGCCCCAGCATTTT	CASSSGQGRYSNQPQHF
TRBV29-1	TRBJ1-1	.	.	TGCAGCGTTGTGGGGATGAACACTGAAGCTTTCTTT	CSVVGMNTEAFF
TRBV20-1	TRBJ2-2	TRBD2	.	TGCAGTGCTAGTCAGAAGCGGGAGGGCCTCGGGGAGCTGTTTTTT	CSASQKREGLGELFF
TRBV6-5	TRBJ1-2	.	.	TGTGCCAGCAGGGCCCGCTATGGCTACACCTTC	CASRARYGYTF
TRBV15	TRBJ1-1	.	.	TGTGCCACCAGCAGAAGACAGAACACTGAAGCTTTCTTT	CATSRRQNTEAFF
TRBV11-2	TRBJ2-1	TRBD2	.	TGTGCCAGCAGCTTAGTTCGGCTAGCGGGATCATGGGACAATGAGCAGTTCTTC	CASSLVRLAGSWDNEQFF
TRBV30	TRBJ1-3	.	.	TGTGCCTGGGGAACCTCGGGTGTGGGAAACACCATATATTTT	CAWGTSGVGNTIYF
TRBV3-1/TRBV3-2	TRBJ2-1	.	.	TGTGCCAGCAGCCAAGTTATCAGGGGACTTAGCTCCTACAATGAGCAGTTCTTC	CASSQVIRGLSSYNEQFF
TRBV14	TRBJ2-3	.	.	TGTGCCAGCAGCCCTTCTTGGGGACATGACTTGGGAGATACGCAGTATTTT	CASSPSWGHDLGDTQYF
TRBV9	TRBJ1-1	TRBD1	.	TGTGCCAGCAGCGTAGAGGGGGCAGGCGGCGCGGGGACTGAAGCTTTCTTT	CASSVEGAGGAGTEAFF
TRBV12-5	TRBJ1-2	.	.	TGTGCTTGGGCTCCCTTATGGCTGCCTAACTATGGCTACACCTTC	CAWAPLWLPNYGYTF
TRBV7-3	TRBJ2-7	.	.	TGTGCCAGCAGCTTGGGCCGGGCTGGGGACTACGAGCAGTACTTC	CASSLGRAGDYEQYF
TRBV5-8	TRBJ2-3	TRBD2	.	TGTGCCAGCAGCGTGGAGCGGGAGGGCACAGATACGCAGTATTTT	CASSVEREGTDTQYF
TRBV2	TRBJ2-7	TRBD2	.	TGTGCCAGCAGTGAAATTGAAGCGGGGGTCTCATGGGACGAGCAGTACTTC	CASSEIEAGVSWDEQYF
TRBV10-3	TRBJ2-5	.	.	TGTGCCATCAGTGATTCTAGTCAGGAGACCCAGTACTTC	CAISDSSQETQYF
TRBV12-3/TRBV12-4	TRBJ1-6	TRBD1	.	TGTGCCTCCAGGGGGCCTAATTCACCCCTCCACTTT	CASRGPNSPLHF
TRBV2	TRBJ1-1	.	.	TGTGCCAGCAGTGTTGGGGGGGGCGCCACTGAAGCTTTCTTT	CASSVGGGATEAFF
TRBV15	TRBJ1-1	.	once	TGTGCCACCAGCAGAGATCTAATAGGAATAGGGGAAACTGAAGCTTTCTTT	CATSRDLIGIGETEAFF
TRBV10-3	TRBJ2-7	.	once	TGTGCCATCAGCGGCGGCTACGAGCAGTACTTC	CAISGGYEQYF
TRBV27	TRBJ1-2	.	.	TGTGCCAGCAGTTTGTCGGCAGGGTCGGGGGCTAACTATGGCTACACCTTC	CASSLSAGSGANYGYTF
TRBV6-1	TRBJ1-1	.	.	TGTGCCAGCAGTGAAGCGGCGGCTCGTAGGGAAACTGAAGCTTTCTTT	CASSEAAARRETEAFF
TRBV24-1	TRBJ2-1	.	.	TGTGCCACCAGTGAGGATACAGGGTCGTCCTACAATGAGCAGTTCTTC	CATSEDTGSSYNEQFF
TRBV5-5	TRBJ2-5	TRBD2	.	TGTGCCAGCACTCTAGGGCGGGAGGAGACCCAGTACTTC	CASTLGREETQYF
TRBV5-1	TRBJ1-2	.	.	TGCGCCAGCAGCTTTAACCAAGGGTGGGGCTACACCTTC	CASSFNQGWGYTF
TRBV12-3/TRBV12-4	TRBJ2-1	.	.	TGTGCCAGCAGTTTACGGCTAAACAATGAGCAGTTCTTC	CASSLRLNNEQFF
TRBV7-8	TRBJ2-2	.	.	TGTGCCAGCAGCTTTACTGACTTATACACCGGGGAGCTGTTTTTT	CASSFTDLYTGELFF
TRBV13	TRBJ2-7	TRBD2	.	TGTGCCAGCAGCAGCCGACTAGCGGGGATCTCCTACGAGCAGTACTTC	CASSSRLAGISYEQYF
TRBV7-9	TRBJ1-2	TRBD1	.	TGTGCCAGCAGCTTGGACAGGGAGGGTCGGGGCTACACCTTC	CASSLDREGRGYTF
TRBV3-1/TRBV3-2	TRBJ2-7	.	few	TGTGCCAGCAGCCAGGGCGGGGACTACGAGCAGTACTTC	CASSQGGDYEQYF